A selection of T cell receptor beta chains follows, all from one sample in a study of blood T cell repertoires in COVID-19. Sequencing used immunoSEQ multiplex PCR; TCRdb keeps in-frame clones, though not all of them. Of about 170,000 clones in the sample, approximately 91% were seen once. Sequencing input: PBMCs or T cells enriched from blood (not recorded which). These TCRs come from a woman in her late teens or twenties who had recovered from COVID-19. CDR3s include the opening cysteine and the closing phenylalanine or tryptophan. A D gene is named only where the DNA matches it firmly. Clone size is stated in some rows and not others, as once, few, many or a class when expanded.

V gene: TRBV4-1; clone size: NA; D gene: TRBD1; J gene: TRBJ2-7; CDR3 DNA: TGCGCCAGCAACCCGGGGACAGGGGGCCCCTACGAGCAGTACTTC; CDR3 protein: CASNPGTGGPYEQYF
V gene: TRBV7-6; clone size: NA; D gene: TRBD2; J gene: TRBJ2-7; CDR3 DNA: TGTGCCAGCAGCCCAATGATGGGACTAGCGGGAGTCTACGAGCAGTACTTC; CDR3 protein: CASSPMMGLAGVYEQYF
V gene: TRBV29-1; clone size: NA; D gene: NA; J gene: TRBJ2-3; CDR3 DNA: TGCAGCGTTGAAGACCGGCGCGGAGATACGCAGTATTTT; CDR3 protein: CSVEDRRGDTQYF
V gene: TRBV25-1; clone size: NA; D gene: TRBD2; J gene: TRBJ2-3; CDR3 DNA: TGTGCCAGCAGTAGTCGTAGCGGGAGGGCCAAAGATACGCAGTATTTT; CDR3 protein: CASSSRSGRAKDTQYF
V gene: TRBV3-1/TRBV3-2; clone size: few; D gene: TRBD2; J gene: TRBJ2-1; CDR3 DNA: TGTGCCAGCAGCCTAGGGACTAGCGCATACAATGAGCAGTTCTTC; CDR3 protein: CASSLGTSAYNEQFF
V gene: TRBV29-1; clone size: once; D gene: TRBD1; J gene: TRBJ2-2; CDR3 DNA: TGCAGCGTTGAGGGACAGGGGAAAACCGGGGAGCTGTTTTTT; CDR3 protein: CSVEGQGKTGELFF
V gene: TRBV24-1; clone size: NA; D gene: NA; J gene: TRBJ1-2; CDR3 DNA: TGTGCCACGGGGAGCTATAACTATGGCTACACCTTC; CDR3 protein: CATGSYNYGYTF
V gene: TRBV7-2; clone size: NA; D gene: TRBD2; J gene: TRBJ2-3; CDR3 DNA: TGTGCCAGCAGCTCCTCAAGCGGGATTCAGTCATCTACGCAGTATTTT; CDR3 protein: CASSSSSGIQSSTQYF
V gene: TRBV19; clone size: NA; D gene: NA; J gene: TRBJ2-2; CDR3 DNA: TGTGCCAGTACGCGGAGGGCCGACACCGGGGAGCTGTTTTTT; CDR3 protein: CASTRRADTGELFF
V gene: TRBV4-3; clone size: NA; D gene: TRBD2; J gene: TRBJ2-1; CDR3 DNA: TGCGCCAGCAGCCAAGATGCTAGCGGCCTCTTGGAGCAGTTCTTC; CDR3 protein: CASSQDASGLLEQFF
V gene: TRBV3-1/TRBV3-2; clone size: NA; D gene: TRBD1; J gene: TRBJ1-2; CDR3 DNA: TGTGCCAGCAGCGGAAGGACAGGGCGCTACACCTTC; CDR3 protein: CASSGRTGRYTF
V gene: TRBV10-3; clone size: NA; D gene: TRBD1; J gene: TRBJ2-7; CDR3 DNA: TGTGCCATCAGTGAGTCGACAGGGTCCTACGAGCAGTACTTC; CDR3 protein: CAISESTGSYEQYF
V gene: TRBV7-2; clone size: NA; D gene: NA; J gene: TRBJ2-7; CDR3 DNA: TGTGCCAGCAGCTTAACCCCGACTAGCTCCTACGAGCAGTACTTC; CDR3 protein: CASSLTPTSSYEQYF
V gene: TRBV28; clone size: once; D gene: TRBD1; J gene: TRBJ1-1; CDR3 DNA: TGTGCCAGCGGGGACAGGGAGAACACTGAAGCTTTCTTT; CDR3 protein: CASGDRENTEAFF
V gene: TRBV27; clone size: NA; D gene: TRBD2; J gene: TRBJ2-3; CDR3 DNA: TGTGCCAGCAGTTCCTTAGCGGGAGCGGATACGCAGTATTTT; CDR3 protein: CASSSLAGADTQYF
V gene: TRBV19; clone size: NA; D gene: TRBD1; J gene: TRBJ1-2; CDR3 DNA: TGTGCCAGTACGAAGACAGGGGGGGACTATGGCTACACCTTC; CDR3 protein: CASTKTGGDYGYTF
V gene: TRBV15; clone size: many; D gene: TRBD1; J gene: TRBJ2-7; CDR3 DNA: TGTGCCACCAGCAGAGAACGAGGGGGCCTCTACGAGCAGTACTTC; CDR3 protein: CATSRERGGLYEQYF
V gene: TRBV5-1; clone size: NA; D gene: NA; J gene: TRBJ1-2; CDR3 DNA: TGCGCCAGCAGCGCCGCAGGGGCTTATAACTATGGCTACACCTTC; CDR3 protein: CASSAAGAYNYGYTF
V gene: TRBV28; clone size: NA; D gene: NA; J gene: TRBJ2-7; CDR3 DNA: TGTGCCAGCAGTCCCTATACCCTATTCCTCCAGGGGCCAAACTCCTACGAGCAGTACTTC; CDR3 protein: CASSPYTLFLQGPNSYEQYF
V gene: TRBV19; clone size: NA; D gene: TRBD1; J gene: TRBJ1-2; CDR3 DNA: TGTGCCAGTATCTCATTGGACAGGGGCCTCGTCTATGGCTACACCTTC; CDR3 protein: CASISLDRGLVYGYTF
V gene: TRBV2; clone size: NA; D gene: NA; J gene: TRBJ1-5; CDR3 DNA: TGTGCCAGCAGTGAAGCGCGAGGATCGCCCCAGCATTTT; CDR3 protein: CASSEARGSPQHF
V gene: TRBV15; clone size: NA; D gene: TRBD1; J gene: TRBJ2-7; CDR3 DNA: TGTGCCACCAGCCGCTCGGACAGGGGATTAGAGCAGTACTTC; CDR3 protein: CATSRSDRGLEQYF
V gene: TRBV7-3; clone size: once; D gene: NA; J gene: TRBJ2-3; CDR3 DNA: TGTGCCAGCAGCTTAATAGCGGTAAACACAGATACGCAGTATTTT; CDR3 protein: CASSLIAVNTDTQYF
V gene: TRBV7-2; clone size: NA; D gene: TRBD1; J gene: TRBJ1-1; CDR3 DNA: TGTGCCAGCAGCCCAGACAGGGAGAGAATATCTGAAGCTTTCTTT; CDR3 protein: CASSPDRERISEAFF
V gene: TRBV21-1; clone size: NA; D gene: NA; J gene: TRBJ2-1; CDR3 DNA: TGTGCCAGCAGCAAAATGCACACAGGGGCCCAGGATGAGCAGTTCTTC; CDR3 protein: CASSKMHTGAQDEQFF
V gene: TRBV20-1; clone size: NA; D gene: TRBD2; J gene: TRBJ2-1; CDR3 DNA: TGCAGTGCTAGCGGGAGGGTTGAGCAGTTCTTC; CDR3 protein: CSASGRVEQFF
V gene: TRBV30; clone size: NA; D gene: TRBD1; J gene: TRBJ1-3; CDR3 DNA: TGTGCCTCACGGACAGGGGCTAGCCAGGGAAACACCATATATTTT; CDR3 protein: CASRTGASQGNTIYF
V gene: TRBV5-1; clone size: once; D gene: TRBD2; J gene: TRBJ2-2; CDR3 DNA: TGCGCCAGCAGCCCCCGGGGGGACACCGGGGAGCTGTTTTTT; CDR3 protein: CASSPRGDTGELFF
V gene: TRBV9; clone size: once; D gene: NA; J gene: TRBJ2-3; CDR3 DNA: TGTGCCAGCAGCGTAGCGTGGGGCGGCCGGCCAGATACGCAGTATTTT; CDR3 protein: CASSVAWGGRPDTQYF
V gene: TRBV27; clone size: once; D gene: TRBD2; J gene: TRBJ2-3; CDR3 DNA: TGTGCCAGCAGTTTGGGAGGGGCTTACCCAGATACGCAGTATTTT; CDR3 protein: CASSLGGAYPDTQYF
V gene: TRBV30; clone size: once; D gene: NA; J gene: TRBJ2-2; CDR3 DNA: TGTGCCTGGAGTGTGTTGCAGGGCTCCGGGGAGCTGTTTTTT; CDR3 protein: CAWSVLQGSGELFF
V gene: TRBV30; clone size: once; D gene: NA; J gene: TRBJ1-1; CDR3 DNA: TGTGCCTGGGGGGAGGTCCGGGTAGCTTTCTTT; CDR3 protein: CAWGEVRVAFF
V gene: TRBV4-3; clone size: NA; D gene: NA; J gene: TRBJ1-2; CDR3 DNA: TGCGCCAGCAGCCAAGGAGGGTCCCTGGGTGGCTACACCTTC; CDR3 protein: CASSQGGSLGGYTF
V gene: TRBV10-1; clone size: NA; D gene: TRBD2; J gene: TRBJ2-1; CDR3 DNA: TGCGCCAGCATAGGGACTAGGGGTTCGAATGAGCAGTTCTTC; CDR3 protein: CASIGTRGSNEQFF
V gene: TRBV5-5; clone size: few; D gene: TRBD1; J gene: TRBJ2-1; CDR3 DNA: TGTGCCAGCAGCTCTTTAGGGGGCAACAATGAGCAGTTCTTC; CDR3 protein: CASSSLGGNNEQFF
V gene: TRBV19; clone size: NA; D gene: TRBD2; J gene: TRBJ2-7; CDR3 DNA: TGTGCCAGTAGTTCGACTAGCGGCTCCTACGAGCAGTACTTC; CDR3 protein: CASSSTSGSYEQYF
V gene: TRBV3-1/TRBV3-2; clone size: NA; D gene: NA; J gene: TRBJ2-5; CDR3 DNA: TGTGCCAGCAGCCAATTATTGGAGACCCAGTACTTC; CDR3 protein: CASSQLLETQYF
V gene: TRBV5-1; clone size: NA; D gene: NA; J gene: TRBJ1-1; CDR3 DNA: TGCGCCAGCAGCCGACAGGCTATCAACACTGAAGCTTTCTTT; CDR3 protein: CASSRQAINTEAFF
V gene: TRBV15; clone size: once; D gene: NA; J gene: TRBJ2-3; CDR3 DNA: TGTGCCACCAGCACCCTTAGCGGCACAGATACGCAGTATTTT; CDR3 protein: CATSTLSGTDTQYF
V gene: TRBV30; clone size: once; D gene: NA; J gene: TRBJ1-3; CDR3 DNA: TGTGCCTGGAGTCCCGGGAGGTGGCCTGGAAACACCATATATTTT; CDR3 protein: CAWSPGRWPGNTIYF
V gene: TRBV29-1; clone size: NA; D gene: TRBD1; J gene: TRBJ2-7; CDR3 DNA: TGCAGCGCAGGGGGTCCGTACGAGCAGTACTTC; CDR3 protein: CSAGGPYEQYF
V gene: TRBV5-1; clone size: NA; D gene: NA; J gene: TRBJ2-7; CDR3 DNA: TGCGCCAGCAGCGGCGCAGGGCAGGCCTACGAGCAGTACTTC; CDR3 protein: CASSGAGQAYEQYF
V gene: TRBV2; clone size: few; D gene: NA; J gene: TRBJ1-3; CDR3 DNA: TGTGCCAGCAGGGGGACGACAGGTGGAAACACCATATATTTT; CDR3 protein: CASRGTTGGNTIYF
V gene: TRBV6-7; clone size: NA; D gene: TRBD1; J gene: TRBJ1-4; CDR3 DNA: TGTGCCAGCTCAGGACAGGGGTGTGAAAAACTGTTTTTT; CDR3 protein: CASSGQGCEKLFF
V gene: TRBV30; clone size: NA; D gene: NA; J gene: TRBJ1-2; CDR3 DNA: TGTGCCGCCCCCAATACAGGGCACTATGGCTACACCTTC; CDR3 protein: CAAPNTGHYGYTF
V gene: TRBV7-9; clone size: NA; D gene: NA; J gene: TRBJ2-2; CDR3 DNA: TGTGCCAGCAGCTTAGCGGGAGCTGGGGAGCTGTTTTTT; CDR3 protein: CASSLAGAGELFF
V gene: TRBV10-3; clone size: NA; D gene: NA; J gene: TRBJ1-2; CDR3 DNA: TGTGCCATCAGGGCGGAAAGGTCCTATGGCTACACCTTC; CDR3 protein: CAIRAERSYGYTF
V gene: TRBV3-1/TRBV3-2; clone size: NA; D gene: TRBD1; J gene: TRBJ1-1; CDR3 DNA: TGTGCCAGCAGCCAAAGAGACAGGGGGATGAACACTGAAGCTTTCTTT; CDR3 protein: CASSQRDRGMNTEAFF